This entry lists 12 T cell receptor beta chains sequenced from one sample in a study of T cells in Graves' hyperthyroidism and ophthalmopathy. Authors of the study amplified TCR beta CDR3 regions from RNA transcripts. Initially, a first-round RT-PCR of the TCR CDR3 employed the HTBI primer set. TCRdb re-called the multiplex PCR reads with MiXCR, one entry per CDR3 protein. The sample yields 470,000 or so distinct CDR3 sequences, around 20% seen once. Sequencing was done on a sample of blood. These receptors came from a man aged 18 to 35 with Graves' hyperthyroidism.

This clonotype was seen many times. The chain carries TRBV12-3 or TRBV12-4 and TRBJ2-5; TRBD2 agrees at 14 bases. There are 16 residues in the CDR3. The junction had 8 bases not matched to a gene; V was cut back by 2 bases and J by 9 bases. CDR3 loop: CASSLRLAGGSVAQYF. In DNA, the CDR3 is TGTGCCAGCAGTTTACGACTAGCGGGGGGGTCAGTGGCCCAGTACTTC.

This clonotype came up many times. The chain has TRBV6-5 and TRBJ2-7; the D is unclear. Germline CDR1 is MNHEY and CDR2 is SVGAGI. The V end lost 2 bases, the J end lost 2 bases, and 10 bases lay between the germline ends. This CDR3 spans 14 amino acids. Here the CDR3 DNA reads TGTGCCAGCAGTTACCAACCCGAAGCCTACGAGCAGTACTTC. Its translation is CASSYQPEAYEQYF.

At least ten counts were recorded for this clonotype. This chain connects TRBV7-9 to TRBJ2-5, with 8 bases aligning to TRBD1. CDR3 length equals 16 residues. J gave up 1 base and V 3 bases, and 7 bases lay outside the gene matches. Germline V gives CDR1 SEHNR, CDR2 FQNEAQ (reference sequence). CDR3 nucleotide sequence: TGTGCCAGCAGCTTTCTTCGGACAGGGTTCCAAGAGACCCAGTACTTC. Protein: CASSFLRTGFQETQYF. Full variable domain (missing parts from reference TRBV7-9 and TRBJ2-5): DTGVSQNPRHKITKRGQNVTFRCDPISEHNRLYWYRQTLGQGPEFLTYFQNEAQLEKSRLLSDRFSAERPKGSFSTLEIQRTEQGDSAMYLCASSFLRTGFQETQYFGPGTRLLVL.

The table lists this clonotype with many counts. This chain connects TRBV20-1 to TRBJ1-2, with D perhaps TRBD1 (6 bases). The germline V and J ends were trimmed by 2 bases and 8 bases, with 12 bases remaining between them. Germline values: CDR1 DFQATT, CDR2 SNEGSKA (reference sequence). The CDR3 loop spans 12 amino acids. CDR3 sequence (DNA): TGCAGTGCTAGACCACAGGGCAAGGGCTACACCTTC. Translated: CSARPQGKGYTF.

This clonotype has only a few counts. DNA of the CDR3: TGTGCCTGGAAATTGGGTGAGAACACCGGGGAGCTGTTTTTT. It yields the protein CAWKLGENTGELFF. The chain joins TRBV30 to TRBJ2-2; D is ambiguous. The germline V and J ends were trimmed by 4 bases and 1 base, with 10 bases remaining between them. The CDR3 runs 14 residues. Looked up from germline, CDR1 is GTSNPN and CDR2 is SVGIG (reference sequence).

The chain has TRBV2 and TRBJ2-4, with D possibly matching TRBD2 (6 bases). V lost 0 bases to trimming and J lost 6 bases, with 24 bases between them. The germline V gene has CDR1 SNHLY and CDR2 FYNNEI. This CDR3 has 19 amino acids. This CDR3 reads CASSEALLGLRLGRNIQYF. The CDR3 DNA is TGTGCCAGCAGTGAAGCGCTTCTGGGACTTCGGTTGGGTCGAAACATTCAGTACTTC.

This clonotype was seen repeatedly, ten times or more. This chain links TRBV28 with TRBJ2-7; 9 bases match TRBD1. J gave up 0 bases and V 2 bases, and 5 bases lay outside the gene matches. This CDR3 comprises 16 residues. Germline lookup yields CDR1 MDHEN and CDR2 SYDVKM. The CDR3 region has the DNA TGTGCCAGCAGTTTACCGGGACAGGGAGACTCCTACGAGCAGTACTTC. As protein: CASSLPGQGDSYEQYF.

The table lists this clonotype with many counts. The V gene is TRBV6-1, the J gene TRBJ1-2; no clear D gene. CDR1 is MNHNS, CDR2 SASEGT, per germline. This CDR3 has 14 amino acids. V was shortened by 4 bases and J by 0 bases, with 9 bases between the two germline ends. CDR3 sequence: CASSVRDANYGYTF. The CDR3 DNA is TGTGCCAGCAGTGTAAGAGATGCTAACTATGGCTACACCTTC.

This clonotype was seen repeatedly, ten times or more. This chain links TRBV6-1 with TRBJ2-5; D unclear. The CDR3 covers 13 residues. Deletions cut 3 bases from V and 1 base from J, with 6 bases between. Per the germline V gene, CDR1 is MNHNS and CDR2 is SASEGT. CDR3 nucleotides: TGTGCCAGCAGTGAGGGCTTCCAAGAGACCCAGTACTTC. Its protein product is CASSEGFQETQYF.

This clonotype was observed many times. The V call is TRBV2, the J call TRBJ2-7; D is undetermined. Looked up from germline, CDR1 is SNHLY and CDR2 is FYNNEI. This CDR3 region has 15 residues. V shed 9 bases and J shed 0 bases, with 18 bases lying between them. CDR3 nucleotide sequence: TGTGCCAGTCTTCCCCAGGCCCCAGGCTCCTACGAGCAGTACTTC. Protein sequence: CASLPQAPGSYEQYF.

The J gene is TRBJ1-1, the V gene TRBV6-1; no reliable D call. The CDR3 covers 15 residues. Germline loops: CDR1 MNHNS, CDR2 SASEGT. The germline V and J ends were trimmed by 5 bases and 0 bases, with 13 bases remaining between them. This CDR3 is CASSPTPYLNTEAFF. In DNA, the CDR3 is TGTGCCAGCAGTCCCACCCCCTATCTGAACACTGAAGCTTTCTTT.

This clonotype appeared many times. The V and J genes are TRBV20-1 and TRBJ2-5, with D maybe TRBD2 (7 bases). Trimming cost V 6 bases and J 3 bases, with 14 bases left between them. CDR3 size: 13 residues. Germline lookup yields CDR1 DFQATT and CDR2 SNEGSKA (reference sequence). The CDR3 is CSALGAGEETQYF. CDR3 sequence (DNA): TGCAGTGCCCTGGGGGCGGGGGAAGAGACCCAGTACTTC.